A single sample gave rise to the 30 T cell receptor beta chains below, sequenced in a study of T cell responses to AZD1222 COVID-19 vaccine. Data came from immunoSEQ multiplex PCR; TCRdb stores just in-frame clones and leaves some out. This sample yields some 140,000 clones, of which 91% are seen a single time; around 2.7% belongs to the top ten. Source: peripheral blood, taken on day 0 of AZD1222 vaccination. The receptors derive from an adult in good health.

The chain recombines TRBV19 with TRBJ1-1; D is perhaps TRBD1 (5 bases). CDR3 length: 13 residues. CDR1 and CDR2 from the germline V gene are LNHDA and SQIVND (reference sequence). Trimming stripped 5 bases from V and 0 bases from J, with 7 bases between. Here the CDR3 DNA reads TGTGCCAGTAGTTTAGGGGTGAACACTGAAGCTTTCTTT. Translated: CASSLGVNTEAFF.

J is TRBJ1-1 and V is TRBV28; D is ambiguous. Germline assignment: CDR1 MDHEN and CDR2 SYDVKM. V dropped 3 bases and J dropped 7 bases, with 12 bases sitting between them. The CDR3 totals 13 residues. CDR3 sequence (DNA): TGTGCCAGCAGTTTCCCTGGTCCGGGTGAAGCTTTCTTT. Its translation: CASSFPGPGEAFF.

The chain joins TRBV18 to TRBJ2-7; D is uncertain. CDR3 length: 11 residues. Germline V gene data show CDR1 as KGHSH and CDR2 as LQKENI. Trimming shortened V by 6 bases and J by 5 bases, and 8 bases separated the two germline ends. CDR3 in amino acids: CASSPSDEQYF. CDR3 in DNA: TGTGCCAGCTCCCCAAGTGACGAGCAGTACTTC. The whole variable domain, remainder taken from reference TRBV18 and TRBJ2-7, is NAGVMQNPRHLVRRRGQEARLRCSPMKGHSHVYWYRQLPEEGLKFMVYLQKENIIDESGMPKERFSAEFPKEGPSILRIQQVVRGDSAAYFCASSPSDEQYFGPGTRLTVT.

This clone showed up just a few times. The chain recombines TRBV19 with TRBJ1-6; tentative D call: TRBD1 (6 bases). V gave up 9 bases and J gave up 2 bases, with 8 bases separating them. Per germline, CDR1 LNHDA and CDR2 SQIVND (reference sequence). This CDR3 is 13 amino acids long. CDR3: CASGGPYNSPLHF. In DNA form, the CDR3 reads TGTGCCAGCGGGGGCCCCTATAATTCACCCCTCCACTTT.

V usage is TRBV6-6 and J usage is TRBJ1-1; D not resolved. V was shortened by 6 bases and J by 5 bases, with 13 bases between the two germline ends. CDR3 length: 13 amino acids. CDR1 and CDR2 from the germline V gene are MNHNY and SVGAGI (reference sequence). CDR3 sequence: CASSPGGWTEAFF. The CDR3 DNA follows: TGTGCCAGCAGCCCGGGAGGTTGGACTGAAGCTTTCTTT.

In its sample, this clone was seen once. The chain joins TRBV5-4 to TRBJ2-5, with D unclear. There are 14 residues in the CDR3. Per the germline V gene, CDR1 is SGHNT and CDR2 is YYREEE (reference sequence). The V gene lost 0 bases and the J gene lost 1 base, with 7 bases spanning the gap. The CDR3 loop reads CASSLDRAQETQYF. The CDR3 DNA sequence: TGTGCCAGCAGCTTGGATCGGGCCCAAGAGACCCAGTACTTC.

This chain connects TRBV4-1 to TRBJ2-7, with 12 bases fitting TRBD2. This CDR3 comprises 16 residues. With V trimmed by 5 bases and J by 4 bases, 9 bases remained unmatched. CDR1 is MGHRA, CDR2 YSYEKL, per germline. As DNA, the CDR3 is TGCGCCAGCAGCAACACTAGACTAGCGGGAGAGTACGAGCAGTACTTC. This codes for CASSNTRLAGEYEQYF.

The genes are TRBV12-5 and TRBJ1-1; 7 nucleotides agree with TRBD1. Germline assignment: CDR1 LGHNT and CDR2 FRNRAP. J lost 8 bases, V lost 6 bases, and 9 bases had no gene match. The CDR3 loop spans 13 amino acids. CDR3 protein: CASGHDLRGEAFF. DNA for the CDR3: TGTGCTAGTGGCCACGACCTCAGGGGGGAAGCTTTCTTT.

The chain combines TRBV7-2 with TRBJ2-5; 9 positions match TRBD2. Germline assignment: CDR1 SGHTA and CDR2 FQGNSA. Trimming took 2 bases from V and 6 from J; bases not matched to a gene: 10. The CDR3 has 16 amino acids. For the CDR3, the DNA is TGTGCCAGCAGCTTAAACCCCCCCAGCGGGGGGCAGACCCAGTACTTC. It encodes CASSLNPPSGGQTQYF.

The rearrangement links TRBV24-1 to TRBJ2-3; the match to TRBD1 covers 11 bases. V dropped 3 bases and J dropped 3; count of bases not matched to a gene: 4. The germline CDR1 and CDR2 sequences are KGHDR and SFDVKD. CDR3 length equals 16 residues. The CDR3 bases are TGTGCCACCAGTGATCCTGGACAGGGGGCAACAGATACGCAGTATTTT. The encoded protein is CATSDPGQGATDTQYF.

There are a few counts of this clone. The CDR3 here is CASSTHLGTGMNTEAFF. CDR3 DNA: TGTGCCAGCAGTACTCATTTGGGGACAGGGATGAACACTGAAGCTTTCTTT. The chain combines TRBV27 with TRBJ1-1; the match to TRBD1 covers 9 bases. This CDR3 is built from 17 residues. Germline CDR1 and CDR2: MNHEY and SMNVEV (reference sequence). V was pared by 5 bases and J by 0 bases, with 10 bases of the junction left unmatched.

This chain uses TRBV9 with TRBJ1-2; no clear D. V lost 0 bases and J 4 bases, leaving 10 bases between the germline ends. Germline V gene lookup returns CDR1 SGDLS and CDR2 YYNGEE. The CDR3 consists of 14 residues. This CDR3 is CASSVGRMPYGYTF. CDR3 nucleotides: TGTGCCAGCAGCGTAGGACGGATGCCCTATGGCTACACCTTC.

This chain connects TRBV7-2 to TRBJ1-1; 7 positions match TRBD1. In germline, CDR1 is SGHTA, CDR2 FQGNSA. The junction had 9 bases not matched to a gene; V was cut back by 5 bases and J by 0 bases. There are 16 residues in the CDR3. The CDR3 loop reads CASSPQTGQMNTEAFF. CDR3 nucleotides: TGTGCCAGCAGCCCCCAGACAGGGCAAATGAACACTGAAGCTTTCTTT.

This chain uses TRBV10-1 with TRBJ2-3, with 7 bases aligning to TRBD1. The germline V gene has CDR1 WNHNN and CDR2 SYGVQD (reference sequence). The CDR3 covers 15 residues. J was trimmed by 1 base and V by 3 bases; bases with no gene match: 4. The CDR3 sequence is CASSDQGEGTDTQYF. CDR3 sequence (DNA): TGCGCCAGCAGTGATCAGGGGGAAGGCACAGATACGCAGTATTTT.

The gene calls are TRBV29-1 and TRBJ1-2, with D possibly matching TRBD1 (5 bases). The germline CDR1 and CDR2 sequences are SQVTM and ANQGSEA. V was trimmed by 3 bases and J by 1 base, leaving 9 bases between them. This CDR3 spans 13 amino acids. Here the CDR3 reads CSVDRQFNYGYTF. The CDR3 region has the DNA TGCAGCGTTGATCGACAGTTTAACTATGGCTACACCTTC.

CDR3 in amino acids: CASSLQGTGNTIYF. The CDR3, as DNA: TGTGCCAGCAGCTTACAGGGTACGGGAAACACCATATATTTT. The chain joins TRBV9 to TRBJ1-3; TRBD1 is a possible D gene (6 bases). Germline lookup yields CDR1 SGDLS and CDR2 YYNGEE. The V end was cut by 4 bases, the J end by 4 bases, with 12 bases between. The CDR3 contains 14 residues.

The gene calls are TRBV5-8 and TRBJ1-1; D is possibly TRBD1 (5 bases). Trimming stripped 1 base from V and 11 bases from J, with 30 bases between. CDR3 size: 18 residues. Germline CDR1 SGHTS, CDR2 YDEGEE. The CDR3 DNA reads as TGTGCCAGCAGCTTGACAGGACTCTACACTGAAAGGACGAGTGAGGCTTTCTTT. Translating gives CASSLTGLYTERTSEAFF.

The gene calls are TRBV5-6 and TRBJ1-5, with D unclear. Between the trimmed V and J ends, which lost 1 base and 7 bases, there was a span of 6 bases. The CDR3 is 12 residues long. Looked up from germline, CDR1 is SGHDT and CDR2 is YYEEEE. The CDR3 spells CASSLPGQPQHF. The CDR3 region has the DNA TGTGCCAGCAGCTTGCCCGGACAGCCCCAGCATTTT.

The chain carries TRBV12-3 or TRBV12-4 and TRBJ2-3, with no clear D. Between the trimmed V and J ends, which lost 7 bases and 4 bases, there was a span of 9 bases. The CDR3 spans 12 residues. CDR3 loop: CASNRGADTQYF. For the CDR3, the DNA is TGTGCCAGCAACCGAGGCGCAGATACGCAGTATTTT.

The chain carries TRBV28 and TRBJ2-7, with a weak D call TRBD1 (5 bases). The CDR3 runs 14 residues. CDR1 and CDR2 (germline): MDHEN, SYDVKM. The V and J ends lost 2 bases and 4 bases respectively, with 12 bases between them. CDR3 sequence (DNA): TGTGCCAGCAGTTTACAGGGTCTAGGGTACGAGCAGTACTTC. Amino acid sequence: CASSLQGLGYEQYF.

This chain joins TRBV24-1 and TRBJ1-3, with a possible D match to TRBD1 (5 bases). Germline V gene sequence: CDR1 KGHDR, CDR2 SFDVKD. V was pared by 9 bases and J by 2 bases, with 10 bases between. The length of the CDR3 is 13 residues. CDR3 amino acids: CATPGRAGNTIYF. The CDR3 nucleotides read TGTGCCACCCCAGGGAGAGCTGGAAACACCATATATTTT.

This clone appeared a few times. The chain employs TRBV19 and TRBJ2-3, with D tentatively TRBD1 (5 bases). The CDR3 is made up of 14 amino acids. Germline-derived CDR1 and CDR2 are LNHDA and SQIVND (reference sequence). V was trimmed by 6 bases and J by 4 bases, leaving 14 bases between them. CDR3 coding DNA: TGTGCCAGTAGCTGGACACTTTCTTCAGATACGCAGTATTTT. Residues: CASSWTLSSDTQYF.

The CDR3 nucleotides are TGTGCCAGCAGCCATACGTTAGCGGGAGTGGGCACAGATACGCAGTATTTT. It codes for CASSHTLAGVGTDTQYF. V gene TRBV5-4 combines with J gene TRBJ2-3; the match to TRBD2 covers 9 bases. V was pared by 4 bases and J by 1 base, with 10 bases of the junction left unmatched. CDR3 size: 17 residues. Germline V gives CDR1 SGHNT, CDR2 YYREEE (reference sequence). The complete variable domain, with remaining parts taken from reference TRBV5-4 and TRBJ2-3, reads ETGVTQSPTHLIKTRGQQVTLRCSSQSGHNTVSWYQQALGQGPQFIFQYYREEENGRGNFPPRFSGLQFPNYSSELNVNALELDDSALYLCASSHTLAGVGTDTQYFGPGTRLTVL.

In its sample, this clone was seen a few times. The V call is TRBV5-6, the J call TRBJ1-4; D might be TRBD1 (5 bases). CDR1 SGHDT and CDR2 YYEEEE come from the germline V gene. V lost 2 bases to trimming and J lost 4 bases, with 9 bases between them. The CDR3 length is 14 residues. The CDR3: CASSFGHRNEKLFF. For the CDR3, the DNA is TGTGCCAGCAGCTTCGGACACCGTAATGAAAAACTGTTTTTT.

V usage is TRBV20-1 and J usage is TRBJ2-3; D uncertain. Trimming pared 3 bases from V and 4 bases from J, leaving 14 bases between. Per the germline V gene, CDR1 is DFQATT and CDR2 is SNEGSKA (reference sequence). The CDR3 is 14 residues long. In nucleotides, the CDR3 is TGCAGTGCTAGTATGGCAGCAGAGGCAGATACGCAGTATTTT. Translated, it gives CSASMAAEADTQYF.

The chain recombines TRBV28 with TRBJ2-5, with 14 positions matching TRBD2. Per the germline V gene, CDR1 is MDHEN and CDR2 is SYDVKM. V was pared by 5 bases and J by 1 base, with 12 bases of the junction left unmatched. The CDR3 covers 19 residues. DNA of the CDR3: TGTGCCAGCAGTCCGTCCGGGACTAGCGGGGGACGATCCCAAGAGACCCAGTACTTC. Translating gives CASSPSGTSGGRSQETQYF.

The chain combines TRBV27 with TRBJ2-7, with 7 bases that match TRBD2. There are 15 residues in the CDR3. From germline, CDR1 is MNHEY and CDR2 SMNVEV (reference sequence). The V gene end was trimmed by 0 bases and the J gene end by 5 bases; junction bases not matched to a gene: 7. The CDR3 DNA sequence: TGTGCCAGCAGTTTATCTGGCGGGAGCTGGAACGAGCAGTACTTC. This gives the protein CASSLSGGSWNEQYF.

In the case of this clone: Distinct nucleotide sequences in the sample also encode this CDR3. The chain recombines TRBV9 with TRBJ2-1; D might be TRBD1 (6 bases). V lost 0 bases and J lost 0, with 10 bases in between. The CDR3 is 16 amino acids. CDR1 is SGDLS, CDR2 YYNGEE, per germline. The CDR3 loop is CASSVGGQSSYNEQFF. The CDR3, as DNA: TGTGCCAGCAGCGTAGGTGGACAGAGCTCCTACAATGAGCAGTTCTTC.

The rearrangement uses TRBV2 and TRBJ1-1; D ambiguous. The ends were cut back, 7 bases at V and 5 bases at J, with 14 bases in the middle. The CDR3 covers 13 residues. In germline, CDR1 is SNHLY, CDR2 FYNNEI. CDR3 DNA sequence: TGTGCCAGCAAGGCGGGCGTATGGACTGAAGCTTTCTTT. Translation gives CASKAGVWTEAFF.

The chain links TRBV14 to TRBJ1-4; no definite D call. V lost 4 bases and J lost 8, with 11 bases in between. The CDR3 contains 13 residues. Germline V gene lookup returns CDR1 SGHDN and CDR2 FVKESK. The CDR3 sequence is CASSRGQDEKLFF. Here the CDR3 DNA reads TGTGCCAGCAGCCGAGGGCAGGACGAAAAACTGTTTTTT.